This T cell receptor (beta chain) derives from a study of identical twins. MiXCR, run by TCRdb on the 5' RACE reads, gives a single entry per CDR3 protein. This sample has 200,000 to 250,000 distinct CDR3 sequences, with over 5.5% found just once. This clonotype appeared a few times. CDR3 length equals 12 residues. CDR1 and CDR2 (germline): SEHNR, FQNEAQ (reference sequence). The V gene lost 11 bases and the J gene lost 4 bases, with 12 bases spanning the gap. The same data also contributed to another study, on T cells expressing NK-cell markers. That source reports: Eight donors were sequenced, of whom seven were HCMV-seropositive, while the remaining one was HCMV-seronegative. Sorting was limited to alpha-beta TCR-expressing T cells with an anti-gamma-delta TCR antibody in several experiments.

This chain uses TRBV7-9 with TRBJ2-1; TRBD1 is a possible D gene (5 bases). Sample: CD8+ T cells sorted from blood. The TCR sequence derives from a woman between 18 and 29 years old in good health. CDR3 sequence (DNA): TGTGCCGGGGCTGGATCATACAATGAGCAGTTCTTC. Its translation is CAGAGSYNEQFF.